The text below deals with one TCR beta chain. This clonotype was detected only a few times. What this receptor recognizes is not known. No base quality values were provided; no much bigger clone lies one nucleotide off. From the cysteine up to the phenylalanine, the CDR3 has a length of 14 residues. The kept DNA is CDR3 alone, 42 bases in frame from the first base. The trim is 1 base for V and 2 bases for J, with a gap of 11 bases between the germline ends. The germline V gene (reference sequence) gives CDR1 as DFQATT and CDR2 as SNEGSKA. The instrument was an Illumina NovaSeq 6000. TCRalpha and TCRbeta cDNA libraries were built by 5'RACE with constant-segment primers, adding sample barcodes and unique molecular identifiers. Trizol reagent was used to extract RNA from every sample. Libraries were amplified in two PCR steps, with a second sample barcode and Illumina TruSeq adapters added in the second step. Sequencing of libraries was performed on an Illumina NovaSeq with 2 x 150 bp paired-end reads. As for the original processing: The reads were demultiplexed and collapsed into UMI-guided consensus sequences using migec v1.2.7. With mixcr v2.1.11, UMI consensuses were aligned to TRA and TRB V and J templates and assembled into clonotypes. Expanded or contracted clonotypes were those called significant by both edgeR and NoisET, with noise models trained on biological replicates. For edgeR calls, the cutoffs were a false discovery rate-adjusted p below 0.01 and a log2 fold-change threshold of 1. PCA with hierarchical clustering of max-normalized trajectories of the 1000 most abundant clonotypes was used as exploratory dynamics analysis. Separately sequenced CD4+ and CD8+ repertoires were used to assign the CD4 or CD8 phenotype of responding clones. The public sequencing data were trimmed at Q25 with fastp and processed into clonotypes with MiXCR by TCRdb, which kept only in-frame beta chains. A single entry per CDR3 protein holds the most common genes and DNA from its merged rows. The V and J calls shown here were made by TCRdb, not taken from the authors' results. Here the sample has about 440,000 distinct CDR3 sequences; around 19% occur a single time. The ten largest clones add up to around 8% of the sample.

The data derive from a study of T-cell memory formation after mild COVID-19 (dated by TCRdb to about 2021). With respect to the entire study: Most TCR sequence clusters were specific to one of the two donors. In a couple of donors, T-cell clones that expanded and contracted after mild COVID-19 were tracked by sequencing TCRalpha and TCRbeta repertoires over time. Two young, previously healthy adult volunteers made up the cohort, one male and one female. Overall study outcomes, separate from this receptor: Whether the second-wave clones peaking on day 37 were SARS-CoV-2 specific was not confirmed. Contracting CD4+ clones were found mainly in CM and EM memory subsets, while CD8+ clones were enriched in EMRA. Only two mild cases were covered by the study, and larger cohorts that include severe cases with pre-infection samples were considered necessary. Clones contracting from day 15 to 85 had balanced CD4/CD8 phenotypes, while a second wave expanding from day 15 to 37 was biased towards CD4+. Some responding clones were detected in pre-infection memory, suggesting pre-existing cross-reactive memory T cells joined the SARS-CoV-2 response.

Ficoll-Paque density gradient centrifugation was the method used to isolate PBMCs. What was sequenced was PBMCs or a T cell subset sorted from them (not recorded which). This sequence uses TRBV20-1 and TRBJ1-1; too little of a D gene remains to name it. The sequence derives from an adult woman who had mild COVID-19 (a few samples of this study predate the infection). The sample titles of this study are shuffled in the database, so cell type and time point are left out; the donor was told from shared clones. CDR3 reads: CSARVGHSNTEAFF. The nucleotide sequence reads TGCAGTGCTAGAGTCGGGCACAGCAACACTGAAGCTTTCTTT.